This T cell receptor beta chain emerged from a study of neurological immune-mediated disorders. One entry per CDR3 protein results from TCRdb running MiXCR on the 5' RACE reads. The sample consists of tens of thousands of distinct CDR3 sequences, approximately 14% of them appearing once. Time point described: longitudinal time-point 1 (baseline). The origin of this receptor is a female donor with HTLV-1-associated myelopathy (HAM/TSP). The sample was PBMCs.

For the CDR3, the DNA is TGTGCCAGCAGCCATAGGGGACAGGGGGTCAAAAACATTCAGTACTTC. Its protein product is CASSHRGQGVKNIQYF. This chain links TRBV3-1 with TRBJ2-4, with 11 positions matching TRBD1. Germline V CDR1 and CDR2: LGHDT, YNNKEL (reference sequence). This CDR3 comprises 16 residues. With 3 bases clipped from V and 3 bases from J, the junction kept 4 bases outside the gene matches.